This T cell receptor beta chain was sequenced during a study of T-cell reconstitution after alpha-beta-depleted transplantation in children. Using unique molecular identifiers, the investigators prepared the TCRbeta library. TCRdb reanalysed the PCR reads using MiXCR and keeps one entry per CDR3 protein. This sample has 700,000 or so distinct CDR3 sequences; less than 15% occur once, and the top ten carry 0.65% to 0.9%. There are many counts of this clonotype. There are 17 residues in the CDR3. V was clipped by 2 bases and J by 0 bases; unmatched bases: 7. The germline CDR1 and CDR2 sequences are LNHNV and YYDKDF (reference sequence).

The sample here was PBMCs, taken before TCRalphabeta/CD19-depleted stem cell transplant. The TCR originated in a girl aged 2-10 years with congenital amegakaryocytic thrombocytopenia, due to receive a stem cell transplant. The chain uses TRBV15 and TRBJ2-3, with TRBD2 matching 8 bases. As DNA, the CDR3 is TGTGCCACCAGCAGACCTGACCTAGCGGGTAGCACAGATACGCAGTATTTT. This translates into CATSRPDLAGSTDTQYF. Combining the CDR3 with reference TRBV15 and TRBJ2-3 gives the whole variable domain DAMVIQNPRYQVTQFGKPVTLSCSQTLNHNVMYWYQQKSSQAPKLLFHYYDKDFNNEADTPDNFQSRRPNTSFCFLDIRSPGLGDTAMYLCATSRPDLAGSTDTQYFGPGTRLTVL.